A selection of T cell receptor beta chains follows, all from one sample in a study of PD-L1 blockade in urothelial cancer. The data were produced by immunoSEQ multiplex PCR, yet TCRdb's version contains in-frame clones alone and is incomplete. Of approximately 48,000 clones listed, 87% were seen once; the top ten hold approximately 15%. The sample in question was PBMCs, obtained around atezolizumab (anti-PD-L1) treatment. These TCRs come from a woman aged 60-75 years with urothelial cancer. Each CDR3 is given with its conserved first and last residue. Rows give clone size only sometimes, using once, few, many, or a class for an expanded clone.

cdr3_aa v_call clone_size
CASSALPGLAASGELFF TRBV5-1 once
CASSLYVGKNTGELFF TRBV28 -
CASGGVAHNYEQYF TRBV6-1 -
CATSRDGGKGSYEQYF TRBV15 -
CASDRAGMRNQPQHF TRBV19 -
CASSLQGGEAFF TRBV5-1 -
CASSPFGGTEAFF TRBV7-2 -
CASGDKETQYF TRBV6-6 -
CASSQRPTGAPEQYF TRBV4-3 -
CASSYIELVSGTEAFF TRBV6-5 -
CASSLISRLYEQYF TRBV7-6 -
CASSSQTGAGYEQYF TRBV7-2 -
CATSRDSGSGEQYF TRBV15 once
CASSFRGGSGNTIYF TRBV5-8 -
CASSPDRGGAGYTF TRBV18 -
CASSSGTGYEQYF TRBV27 -
CASSYSNLGSYEQYF TRBV6-5 few
CASSLALTGVGEQYF TRBV5-1 few